This passage covers 28 T cell receptor beta chains from one sample sequenced in a study of T cell changes during pregnancy in multiple sclerosis. Using immunoSEQ multiplex PCR, the repertoire was profiled, and TCRdb retains in-frame clones only, with some absent. Here the sample spans around 95,000 clones, approximately 90% being singletons. Specimen: peripheral blood, collected after pregnancy. These receptors were taken from a female donor with multiple sclerosis, enrolled in a pregnancy study.

For this clone: Other DNA sequences from this sample encode an identical CDR3 as well. The genes are TRBV6-1 and TRBJ1-1; TRBD1 matches 10 bases. Losses at the gene ends were 6 bases for V and 4 bases for J; bases not matched to a gene: 2. From germline, CDR1 is MNHNS and CDR2 SASEGT. The length of the CDR3 is 13 residues. The CDR3 DNA reads as TGTGCCAGCAGCTGGGACAGGGGCACTGAAGCTTTCTTT. It yields the protein CASSWDRGTEAFF.

This chain uses TRBV29-1 with TRBJ2-7; 8 nucleotides agree with TRBD2. Germline trimming cut 4 bases from V and 5 bases from J; bases unmatched to any gene: 10. The germline V gene encodes CDR1 SQVTM and CDR2 ANQGSEA. The CDR3 totals 14 residues. In nucleotides, the CDR3 is TGCAGCGTTGGGACTAGCCTAGCTCTGGACGAGCAGTACTTC. Protein: CSVGTSLALDEQYF.

The chain employs TRBV30 and TRBJ2-4, with 7 bases that match TRBD2. After removal of 0 bases from V and 9 bases from J, the junction contained 11 bases not matched to a gene. CDR1 is GTSNPN and CDR2 is SVGIG in the germline V gene (reference sequence). The CDR3 is 15 residues long. The CDR3 DNA sequence: TGTGCCTGGAGTGTACCGATTTCCTTAGCGGGCATTCAGTACTTC. Translated, it gives CAWSVPISLAGIQYF.

This clone was counted between two and nine times. This chain uses TRBV29-1 with TRBJ1-1, with 7 bases matching TRBD1. The germline V gene encodes CDR1 SQVTM and CDR2 ANQGSEA. The CDR3 has 13 amino acids. Trimming cost V 6 bases and J 0 bases; bases outside gene matches: 4. In DNA, the CDR3 is TGCAGCGTATACAGGGGATTGAACACTGAAGCTTTCTTT. The encoded protein is CSVYRGLNTEAFF.

This chain joins TRBV6-1 and TRBJ2-7, with D possibly matching TRBD2 (6 bases). Deletions cut 0 bases from V and 5 bases from J, with 14 bases between. The CDR3 length is 15 residues. Germline V gene lookup returns CDR1 MNHNS and CDR2 SASEGT. CDR3 protein: CASSEAPAGVNEQYF. DNA for the CDR3: TGTGCCAGCAGTGAAGCGCCAGCGGGCGTCAACGAGCAGTACTTC.

The chain uses TRBV18 and TRBJ2-7, with D possibly being TRBD1 (6 bases). Germline CDR1 KGHSH, CDR2 LQKENI. There are 15 residues in the CDR3. Trimming shortened V by 1 base and J by 6 bases, and 16 bases separated the two germline ends. The CDR3 reads CASSPQRDRLGEQYF. In DNA form, the CDR3 reads TGTGCCAGCTCACCACAAAGAGACAGGCTGGGCGAGCAGTACTTC.

This sequence joins TRBV10-3 and TRBJ2-1, with D maybe TRBD1 (6 bases). Germline loops: CDR1 ENHRY, CDR2 SYGVKD. The CDR3 is 14 amino acids. Trimming shortened V by 2 bases and J by 3 bases, and 8 bases separated the two germline ends. The CDR3 sequence: CAISENRDYNEQFF. The DNA of the CDR3 is TGTGCCATCAGTGAGAACAGGGACTACAATGAGCAGTTCTTC.

This chain links TRBV5-1 with TRBJ1-5; no firm D call. CDR3 size: 15 residues. From germline, CDR1 is SGHRS and CDR2 YFSETQ. Between the trimmed V and J ends, which lost 0 bases and 5 bases, there was a span of 12 bases. Here the CDR3 DNA reads TGCGCCAGCAGCTTGGTGCCCGGGTCGGATCAGCCCCAGCATTTT. Translated, it gives CASSLVPGSDQPQHF.

This clone was seen only a few times. V gene TRBV2 combines with J gene TRBJ2-2, with D possibly being TRBD2 (6 bases). There are 13 residues in the CDR3. V was pared by 11 bases and J by 4 bases, with 14 bases between. Germline loops: CDR1 SNHLY, CDR2 FYNNEI. The CDR3 is CAARGKGTGELFF. CDR3 nucleotides: TGTGCCGCACGGGGGAAAGGCACCGGGGAGCTGTTTTTT.

This chain links TRBV27 with TRBJ1-2, with D perhaps matching TRBD1 (6 bases). Germline-derived CDR1 and CDR2 are MNHEY and SMNVEV (reference sequence). Trimming stripped 6 bases from V and 0 bases from J, with 17 bases between. The CDR3 is made up of 16 amino acids. In DNA, the CDR3 is TGTGCCAGCAGGCCGGCAGGGGCGAGAGCTAACTATGGCTACACCTTC. The encoded protein is CASRPAGARANYGYTF.

V usage is TRBV7-9 and J usage is TRBJ2-7; D not resolved. CDR1 is SEHNR and CDR2 is FQNEAQ in the germline V gene (reference sequence). The V gene lost 5 bases and the J gene lost 6 bases, with 11 bases spanning the gap. This CDR3 has 12 amino acids. The CDR3 region has the DNA TGTGCCAGCAGCAAGCCTTCCCTCGAGCAGTACTTC. This gives the protein CASSKPSLEQYF. The variable domain in full, completed from reference TRBV7-9 and TRBJ2-7, reads DTGVSQNPRHKITKRGQNVTFRCDPISEHNRLYWYRQTLGQGPEFLTYFQNEAQLEKSRLLSDRFSAERPKGSFSTLEIQRTEQGDSAMYLCASSKPSLEQYFGPGTRLTVT.

This chain uses TRBV5-1 with TRBJ2-2, with 9 bases matching TRBD1. CDR1 SGHRS and CDR2 YFSETQ come from the germline V gene. The trim removed 0 bases at V and 5 bases at J, leaving 2 bases unmatched. CDR3 size: 15 residues. The CDR3 DNA sequence: TGCGCCAGCAGCTTGGAGGACAGGGGAACCGGGGAGCTGTTTTTT. Translating it yields CASSLEDRGTGELFF.

This clone was found a few times. The rearrangement uses TRBV7-2 and TRBJ1-3; no firm D call. Per the germline V gene, CDR1 is SGHTA and CDR2 is FQGNSA. This CDR3 contains 15 residues. Trimming left V 6 bases short and J 0 bases short, with 12 bases between. This CDR3 reads CASSHGSFSGNTIYF. Written as DNA, the CDR3 is TGTGCCAGCAGTCACGGGAGCTTCTCTGGAAACACCATATATTTT.

The chain links TRBV6-5 to TRBJ2-1; 11 nucleotides align to TRBD1. The CDR3 sequence is 15 residues long. The germline V gene encodes CDR1 MNHEY and CDR2 SVGAGI. The V gene end was trimmed by 0 bases and the J gene end by 7 bases; junction bases not matched to a gene: 2. This CDR3 is CASSYSGTGGNEQFF. In DNA form, the CDR3 reads TGTGCCAGCAGTTACTCTGGGACAGGGGGGAATGAGCAGTTCTTC.

The chain combines TRBV7-2 with TRBJ2-7; 13 bases align to TRBD2. This CDR3 is 18 amino acids long. J gave up 3 bases and V 5 bases, and 13 bases lay outside the gene matches. Germline V CDR1 and CDR2: SGHTA, FQGNSA. This CDR3 is CASSPRPGLAGSLYEQYF. CDR3 in DNA: TGTGCCAGCAGCCCTAGACCGGGACTAGCGGGGTCCCTCTACGAGCAGTACTTC.

The chain is built from TRBV7-3 and TRBJ2-1; the match to TRBD2 covers 8 bases. Trimming cost V 4 bases and J 0 bases; bases outside gene matches: 5. Germline V gene sequence: CDR1 SGHTA, CDR2 FQGTGA. This CDR3 comprises 16 residues. In DNA form, the CDR3 reads TGTGCCAGCAGCTCTAGCGGGCGGGGCTCCTACAATGAGCAGTTCTTC. It specifies CASSSSGRGSYNEQFF.

This sequence joins TRBV19 and TRBJ1-1, with D hard to call. V lost 8 bases, J lost 2 bases, and 6 bases lay in between. The germline gives CDR1 LNHDA, CDR2 SQIVND (reference sequence). The CDR3 has 11 amino acids. CDR3 loop: CASAGNTEAFF. As DNA, the CDR3 is TGTGCCAGTGCGGGAAACACTGAAGCTTTCTTT.

The rearrangement links TRBV27 to TRBJ1-2, with D possibly matching TRBD1 (6 bases). Germline V gene sequence: CDR1 MNHEY, CDR2 SMNVEV (reference sequence). The germline V and J ends were trimmed by 3 bases and 2 bases, with 10 bases remaining between them. The CDR3 spans 14 residues. The CDR3 sequence is CASSFSGVNYGYTF. The DNA of the CDR3 is TGTGCCAGCAGTTTTTCAGGGGTGAACTATGGCTACACCTTC.

This CDR3 reads CASRAFRDSAYEQYF. In nucleotides, the CDR3 is TGTGCCAGCAGGGCCTTCCGGGACTCCGCCTACGAGCAGTACTTC. This chain uses TRBV27 with TRBJ2-7; possibly TRBD2 for D (6 bases). Trimming took off 6 bases at V and 2 bases at J, with 17 bases between the two ends. Germline CDR1 and CDR2: MNHEY and SMNVEV (reference sequence). CDR3 size: 15 residues.

This chain links TRBV7-8 with TRBJ2-7, with D maybe TRBD1 (5 bases). Germline CDR1 is SGHVS and CDR2 is FQNEAQ. The CDR3 loop spans 15 amino acids. Between the trimmed V and J ends, which lost 5 bases and 2 bases, there was a span of 16 bases. CDR3 protein: CASSPDRHTTYEQYF. Here the CDR3 DNA reads TGTGCCAGCAGCCCAGACAGACACACAACCTACGAGCAGTACTTC.

This chain links TRBV6-1 with TRBJ1-5, with D possibly being TRBD1 (6 bases). The V gene lost 1 base and the J gene lost 6 bases, with 34 bases spanning the gap. This CDR3 contains 22 residues. Per germline, CDR1 MNHNS and CDR2 SASEGT. The chain's CDR3 is CASSEGAGVASRLTTVTQPQHF. Here the CDR3 DNA reads TGTGCCAGCAGTGAAGGGGCAGGGGTGGCCTCGCGCCTCACAACGGTGACTCAGCCCCAGCATTTT.

The chain carries TRBV2 and TRBJ2-2, with TRBD1 identical over 8 bases. The length of the CDR3 is 15 residues. CDR1 and CDR2 (germline): SNHLY, FYNNEI. V lost 6 bases to trimming and J lost 6 bases; unmatched junction nucleotides: 9. This CDR3 reads CASSVGQGGSGELFF. CDR3 in DNA: TGTGCCAGCAGCGTAGGACAGGGAGGATCCGGGGAGCTGTTTTTT.

This clone showed up just a few times. This chain's CDR3 is CASSQDPNPRWGYTF. CDR3 nucleotide sequence: TGTGCCAGCAGCCAAGATCCAAACCCCAGGTGGGGCTACACCTTC. The chain has TRBV4-2 and TRBJ1-2; D uncertain. CDR3 length equals 15 residues. V was cut by 0 bases and J by 8 bases, with 16 bases left in between. Per germline, CDR1 LGHNA and CDR2 YNFKEQ.

The J gene is TRBJ1-2, the V gene TRBV19; 7 bases line up with TRBD1. Unmatched junction bases numbered 4, after V lost 6 bases and J lost 3 bases. The CDR3 runs 13 residues. Germline V lookup: CDR1 LNHDA, CDR2 SQIVND (reference sequence). In nucleotides, the CDR3 is TGTGCCAGTAGGGGGGACAGCTACTATGGCTACACCTTC. It codes for CASRGDSYYGYTF.

This rearrangement joins TRBV5-4 to TRBJ2-1; 9 bases match TRBD2. After removal of 4 bases from V and 6 bases from J, the junction contained 11 bases not matched to a gene. The V gene's germline CDR1 is SGHNT and CDR2 YYREEE (reference sequence). This CDR3 has 16 amino acids. As DNA, the CDR3 is TGTGCCAGCAGCCATCAAGTGGCGGGGGGGCGCAATGAGCAGTTCTTC. This sequence encodes CASSHQVAGGRNEQFF.

This clone has a single count. The chain joins TRBV9 to TRBJ2-1; perhaps TRBD2 as D (6 bases). Trimming left V 0 bases short and J 4 bases short, with 11 bases between. Per germline, CDR1 SGDLS and CDR2 YYNGEE. This CDR3 comprises 15 residues. This CDR3 reads CASSVGRAPYNEQFF. The CDR3 DNA reads as TGTGCCAGCAGCGTAGGGAGGGCACCATACAATGAGCAGTTCTTC.

This clone was counted once. This chain uses TRBV12-5 with TRBJ2-7; 7 bases match TRBD1. Germline CDR1 and CDR2: LGHNT and FRNRAP. The CDR3 has 14 amino acids. J gave up 2 bases and V 3 bases, and 4 bases lay outside the gene matches. CDR3 sequence reads: CASGFRQGPYEQYF. Written as DNA, the CDR3 is TGTGCTAGTGGTTTCCGACAGGGCCCCTACGAGCAGTACTTC.

CDR3 region: CASSTQQGYFFYEQYF. The DNA for the CDR3 is TGTGCCAGTAGTACCCAACAGGGGTATTTCTTCTACGAGCAGTACTTC. The V call is TRBV19, the J call TRBJ2-7; 7 nucleotides align to TRBD1. V lost 4 bases to trimming and J lost 3 bases; unmatched junction nucleotides: 12. The length of the CDR3 is 16 residues. Germline V gene sequence: CDR1 LNHDA, CDR2 SQIVND (reference sequence).